This TCR beta chain originates from a study of OX40 agonist ivuxolimab in advanced cancers. Study in general: Hepatocellular carcinoma, melanoma, renal cell or head and neck cancer occurred in dose-escalation patients. Among those enrolled, mean age was approximately 62 years (range roughly 23 to 79) and 82.7% were male.

As to this clone: Its antigen is not known. Additional DNA sequences in this sample encode the identical CDR3.

Measured with immunoSEQ multiplex PCR; TCRdb has only the in-frame clones, and not every one. Of tens of thousands of clones detected, 80% to 90% appear once; the ten largest clones hold 9% to 15%. Trimming took off 0 bases at V and 8 bases at J, with 10 bases between the two ends. The CDR3 spans 14 residues. The V gene's germline CDR1 is MGHRA and CDR2 YSYEKL. General study findings and limits: Clones of CD4+ and CD8+ blood T cells grew by week 6 at doses of 0.1 to 3.0 mg/kg. Some nonresponders additionally presented with little normalized T-cell clonal expansion.

The starting material was CD4+ or CD8+ T cells sorted from blood, obtained in a trial of the OX40 agonist ivuxolimab. The receptor's source is an adult with an advanced solid tumor such as melanoma, head and neck, liver or kidney cancer. This rearrangement joins TRBV4-1 to TRBJ1-4; maybe TRBD1 (5 bases). The CDR3 here is CASSQDMGDEKLFF. The CDR3 bases are TGCGCCAGCAGCCAAGATATGGGGGACGAAAAACTGTTTTTT.